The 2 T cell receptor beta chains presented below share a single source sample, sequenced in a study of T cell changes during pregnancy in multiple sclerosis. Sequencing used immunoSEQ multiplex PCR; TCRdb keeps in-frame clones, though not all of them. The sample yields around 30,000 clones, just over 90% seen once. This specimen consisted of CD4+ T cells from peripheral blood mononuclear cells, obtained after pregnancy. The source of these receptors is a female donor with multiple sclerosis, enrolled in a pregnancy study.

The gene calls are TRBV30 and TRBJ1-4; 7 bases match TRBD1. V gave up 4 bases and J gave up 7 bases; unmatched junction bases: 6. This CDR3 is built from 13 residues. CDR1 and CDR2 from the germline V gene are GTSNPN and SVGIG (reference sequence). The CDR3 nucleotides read TGTGCCTGGACCAGGGGGTACTTTGAAAAACTGTTTTTT. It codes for CAWTRGYFEKLFF.

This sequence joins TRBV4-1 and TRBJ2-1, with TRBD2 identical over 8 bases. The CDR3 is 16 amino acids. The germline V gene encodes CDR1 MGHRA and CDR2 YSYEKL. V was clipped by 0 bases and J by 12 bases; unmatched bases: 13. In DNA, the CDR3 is TGCGCCAGCAGCCAAGATGCCAGCGGGGGCGCCAGGGTGCAGTTCTTC. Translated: CASSQDASGGARVQFF.